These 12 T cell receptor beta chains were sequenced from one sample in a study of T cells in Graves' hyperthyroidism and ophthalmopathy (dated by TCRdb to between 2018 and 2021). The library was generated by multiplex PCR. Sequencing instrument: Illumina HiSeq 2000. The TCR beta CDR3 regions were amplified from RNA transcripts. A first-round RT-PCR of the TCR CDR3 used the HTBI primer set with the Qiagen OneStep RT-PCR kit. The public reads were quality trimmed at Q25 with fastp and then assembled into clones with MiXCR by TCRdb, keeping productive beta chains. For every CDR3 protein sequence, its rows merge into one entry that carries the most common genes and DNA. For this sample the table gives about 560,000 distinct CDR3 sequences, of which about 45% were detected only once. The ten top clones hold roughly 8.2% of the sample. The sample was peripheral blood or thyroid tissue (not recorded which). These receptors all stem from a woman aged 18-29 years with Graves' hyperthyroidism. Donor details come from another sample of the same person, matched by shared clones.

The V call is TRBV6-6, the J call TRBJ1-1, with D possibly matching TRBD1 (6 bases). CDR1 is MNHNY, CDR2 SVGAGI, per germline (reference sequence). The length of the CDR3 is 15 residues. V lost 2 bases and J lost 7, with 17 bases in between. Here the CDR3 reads CASSYVGQGKREAFF. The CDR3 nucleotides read TGTGCCAGCAGTTACGTGGGACAAGGTAAACGTGAAGCTTTCTTT.

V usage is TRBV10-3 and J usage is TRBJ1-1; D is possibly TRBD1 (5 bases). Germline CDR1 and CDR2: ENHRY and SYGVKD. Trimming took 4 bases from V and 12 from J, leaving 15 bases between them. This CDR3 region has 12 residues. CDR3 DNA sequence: TGTGCCATCAGTGTTCGTCAGGGCAAACCTTTCTTT. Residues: CAISVRQGKPFF.

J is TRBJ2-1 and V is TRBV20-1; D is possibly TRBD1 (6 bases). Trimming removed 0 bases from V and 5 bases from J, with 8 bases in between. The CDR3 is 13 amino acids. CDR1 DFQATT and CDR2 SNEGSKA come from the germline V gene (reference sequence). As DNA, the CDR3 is TGCAGTGCTAGAGACAGGGGAGACAATGAGCAGTTCTTC. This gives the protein CSARDRGDNEQFF.

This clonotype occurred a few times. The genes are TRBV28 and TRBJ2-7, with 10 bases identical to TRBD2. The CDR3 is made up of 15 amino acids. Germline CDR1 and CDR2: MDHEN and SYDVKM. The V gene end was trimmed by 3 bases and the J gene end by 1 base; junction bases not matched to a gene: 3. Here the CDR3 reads CASSLGLAPSYEQYF. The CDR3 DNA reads TGTGCCAGCAGTTTGGGACTAGCGCCGTCCTACGAGCAGTACTTC. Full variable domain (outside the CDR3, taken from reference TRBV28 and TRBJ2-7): DVKVTQSSRYLVKRTGEKVFLECVQDMDHENMFWYRQDPGLGLRLIYFSYDVKMKEKGDIPEGYSVSREKKERFSLILESASTNQTSMYLCASSLGLAPSYEQYFGPGTRLTVT.

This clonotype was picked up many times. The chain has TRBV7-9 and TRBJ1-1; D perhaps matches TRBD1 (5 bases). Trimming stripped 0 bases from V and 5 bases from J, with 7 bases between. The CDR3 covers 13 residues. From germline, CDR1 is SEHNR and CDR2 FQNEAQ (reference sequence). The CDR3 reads CASSLAGETEAFF. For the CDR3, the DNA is TGTGCCAGCAGCTTAGCGGGGGAGACTGAAGCTTTCTTT. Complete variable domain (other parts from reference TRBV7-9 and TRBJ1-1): DTGVSQNPRHKITKRGQNVTFRCDPISEHNRLYWYRQTLGQGPEFLTYFQNEAQLEKSRLLSDRFSAERPKGSFSTLEIQRTEQGDSAMYLCASSLAGETEAFFGQGTRLTVV.

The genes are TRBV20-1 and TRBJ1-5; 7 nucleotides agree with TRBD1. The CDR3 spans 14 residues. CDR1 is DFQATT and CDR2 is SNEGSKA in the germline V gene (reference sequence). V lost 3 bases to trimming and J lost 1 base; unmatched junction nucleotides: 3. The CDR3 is CSARRDSSNQPQHF. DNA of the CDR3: TGCAGTGCTAGGAGGGACAGCAGCAATCAGCCCCAGCATTTT.

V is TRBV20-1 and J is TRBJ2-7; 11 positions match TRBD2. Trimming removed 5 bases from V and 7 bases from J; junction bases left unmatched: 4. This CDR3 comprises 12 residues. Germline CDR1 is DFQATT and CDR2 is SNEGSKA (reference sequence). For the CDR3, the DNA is TGCAGTGCTCCCGGGACTAGCGGTGAGCAGTACTTC. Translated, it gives CSAPGTSGEQYF.

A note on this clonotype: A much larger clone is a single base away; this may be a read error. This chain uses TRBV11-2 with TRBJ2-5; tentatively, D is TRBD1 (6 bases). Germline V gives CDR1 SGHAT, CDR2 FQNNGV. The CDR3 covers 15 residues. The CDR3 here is CASSLEDSYQETQCF. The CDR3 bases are TGTGCCAGCAGCTTAGAGGACAGCTACCAAGAGACCCAGTGCTTC. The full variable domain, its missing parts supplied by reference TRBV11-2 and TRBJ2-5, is EAGVAQSPRYKIIEKRQSVAFWCNPISGHATLYWYQQILGQGPKLLIQFQNNGVVDDSQLPKDRFSAERLKGVDSTLKIQPAKLEDSAVYLCASSLEDSYQETQCFGPGTRLLVL.

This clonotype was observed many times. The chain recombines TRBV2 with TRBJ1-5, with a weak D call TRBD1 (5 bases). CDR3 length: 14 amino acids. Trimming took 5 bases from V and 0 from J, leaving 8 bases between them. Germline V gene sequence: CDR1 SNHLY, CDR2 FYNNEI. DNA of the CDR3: TGTGCCAGCAGTATACAGGTTAGCAATCAGCCCCAGCATTTT. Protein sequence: CASSIQVSNQPQHF.

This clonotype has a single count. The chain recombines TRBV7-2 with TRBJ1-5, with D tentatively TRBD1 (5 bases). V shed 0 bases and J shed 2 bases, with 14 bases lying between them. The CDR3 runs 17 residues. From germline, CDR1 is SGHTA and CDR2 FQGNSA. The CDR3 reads CASSLAWGGEGNQPQHF. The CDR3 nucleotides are TGTGCCAGCAGCTTAGCTTGGGGCGGAGAGGGCAATCAGCCCCAGCATTTT. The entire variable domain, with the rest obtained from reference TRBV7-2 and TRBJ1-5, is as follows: GAGVSQSPSNKVTEKGKDVELRCDPISGHTALYWYRQSLGQGLEFLIYFQGNSAPDKSGLPSDRFSAERTGGSVSTLTIQRTQQEDSAVYLCASSLAWGGEGNQPQHFGDGTRLSIL.

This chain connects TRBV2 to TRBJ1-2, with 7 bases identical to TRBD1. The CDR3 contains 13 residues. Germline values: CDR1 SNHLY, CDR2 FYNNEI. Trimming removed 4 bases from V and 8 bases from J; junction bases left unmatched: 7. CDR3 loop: CASSVQGYEGYTF. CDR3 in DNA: TGTGCCAGCAGTGTACAGGGGTATGAGGGCTACACCTTC.

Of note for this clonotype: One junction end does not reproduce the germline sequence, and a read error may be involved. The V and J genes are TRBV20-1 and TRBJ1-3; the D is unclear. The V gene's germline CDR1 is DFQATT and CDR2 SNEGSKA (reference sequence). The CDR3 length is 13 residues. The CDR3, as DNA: TGCAGTGCTAGGGCCCGACCTGGAAACACCATATGTTTT. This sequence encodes CSARARPGNTICF.